The clone carrying this T cell receptor (beta chain) was detected ten times or more. More than 9.5 ml fresh peripheral blood yielded the PBMCs. Germline V gene data show CDR1 as LNHNV and CDR2 as YYDKDF (reference sequence). The CDR3 totals 16 residues. Trimming removed 0 bases from V and 3 bases from J; junction bases left unmatched: 6. This sample was taken from a study of T cells in Graves' hyperthyroidism and ophthalmopathy. Using RNA transcripts as the source, TCR beta CDR3 regions were amplified. A set of HTBI primers served as the primers for a first-round RT-PCR of the TCR CDR3. Each CDR3 protein is one row after TCRdb ran MiXCR on the multiplex PCR reads. The sample holds about 290,000 distinct CDR3 sequences, about an eighth seen once.

Material: blood. This receptor was taken from a woman in her 30s with Graves' hyperthyroidism that later progressed to Graves' ophthalmopathy. The chain employs TRBV15 and TRBJ2-7; 9 bases line up with TRBD2. CDR3 nucleotides: TGTGCCACCAGCAGAGATGGTTTAGCGGGAGTCTACGAGCAGTACTTC. Residues: CATSRDGLAGVYEQYF.